A single sample gave rise to the 6 T cell receptor beta chains below, sequenced in a study of OX40 agonist ivuxolimab in advanced cancers. Data came from immunoSEQ multiplex PCR; TCRdb stores just in-frame clones and leaves some out. This sample has 65,000 to 85,000 clones, with about 94% found just once. Source: CD4+ or CD8+ T cells sorted from blood, taken in a trial of the OX40 agonist ivuxolimab. These receptors originate from an adult with an advanced solid tumor such as melanoma, head and neck, liver or kidney cancer.

This clone was seen a single time. V and J are TRBV5-1 and TRBJ2-1; D remains ambiguous. CDR1 SGHRS and CDR2 YFSETQ come from the germline V gene. This CDR3 has 17 amino acids. V was shortened by 0 bases and J by 2 bases, with 15 bases between the two germline ends. CDR3 in amino acids: CASSLALGPTTYNEQFF. The CDR3 region has the DNA TGCGCCAGCAGCTTGGCCTTAGGACCTACGACCTACAATGAGCAGTTCTTC.

The chain joins TRBV21-1 to TRBJ1-2; the table calls TRBD1, which could not be checked here. TRBV21-1 is termed a pseudogene. The CDR3 loop spans 14 amino acids. The CDR3 nucleotides are TGTGCCAGCAGCCCAATCAGGGTTCACTATGGCTACACCTTC. The encoded protein is CASSPIRVHYGYTF.

The chain carries TRBV7-9 and TRBJ2-7; the D gene is possibly TRBD1 (5 bases). Looked up from germline, CDR1 is SEHNR and CDR2 is FQNEAQ (reference sequence). The CDR3 loop spans 14 amino acids. V lost 4 bases and J lost 2, with 12 bases in between. The chain's CDR3 is CASSSQGSTYEQYF. The CDR3 coding sequence is TGTGCCAGCAGCTCGCAGGGTAGTACCTACGAGCAGTACTTC.

The chain uses TRBV5-8 and TRBJ1-2; 7 bases match TRBD1. V was clipped by 4 bases and J by 10 bases; unmatched bases: 10. This CDR3 comprises 13 residues. CDR1 and CDR2 (germline): SGHTS, YDEGEE. In DNA, the CDR3 is TGTGCCAGCAGCACCAAACCGGGACAGATCTACACCTTC. This codes for CASSTKPGQIYTF. The variable domain in full, with the rest retrieved from reference TRBV5-8 and TRBJ1-2, is EAGVTQSPTHLIKTRGQQATLRCSPISGHTSVYWYQQALGLGLQFLLWYDEGEERNRGNFPPRFSGRQFPNYSSELNVNALELEDSALYLCASSTKPGQIYTFGSGTRLTVV.

The rearrangement links TRBV6-5 to TRBJ2-7; no reliable D call. Looked up from germline, CDR1 is MNHEY and CDR2 is SVGAGI. There are 13 residues in the CDR3. V gave up 6 bases and J gave up 7 bases, with 16 bases separating them. CDR3 nucleotide sequence: TGTGCCAGCAGCTCCATCCTACTCAGTGAGCAGTACTTC. This translates into CASSSILLSEQYF.

The chain employs TRBV11-3 and TRBJ2-1, with TRBD2 matching 10 bases. From germline, CDR1 is SGHNT and CDR2 YENEEA. There are 16 residues in the CDR3. The trim removed 5 bases at V and 7 bases at J, leaving 11 bases unmatched. DNA for the CDR3: TGTGCCAGCAGCCAGTATTCTAGCGGGAGCGGGAATGAGCAGTTCTTC. It yields the protein CASSQYSSGSGNEQFF.